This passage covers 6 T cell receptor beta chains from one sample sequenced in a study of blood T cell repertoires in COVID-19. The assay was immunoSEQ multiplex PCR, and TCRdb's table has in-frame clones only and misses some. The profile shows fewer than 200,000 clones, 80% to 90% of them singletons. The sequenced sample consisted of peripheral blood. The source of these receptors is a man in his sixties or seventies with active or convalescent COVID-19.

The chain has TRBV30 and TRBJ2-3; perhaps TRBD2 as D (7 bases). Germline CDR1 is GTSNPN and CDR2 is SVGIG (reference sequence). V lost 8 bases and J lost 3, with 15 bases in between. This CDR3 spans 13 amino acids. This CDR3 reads CAGQGGGTDTQYF. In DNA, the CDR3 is TGTGCCGGGCAAGGGGGGGGAACAGATACGCAGTATTTT. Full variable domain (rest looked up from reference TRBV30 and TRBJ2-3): SQTIHQWPATLVQPVGSPLSLECTVEGTSNPNLYWYRQAAGRGLQLLFYSVGIGQISSEVPQNLSASRPQDRQFILSSKKLLLSDSGFYLCAGQGGGTDTQYFGPGTRLTVL.

The CDR3 spells CASSDITEAFF. The CDR3 nucleotides read TGTGCCAGCAGTGACATCACTGAAGCTTTCTTT. The genes are TRBV28 and TRBJ1-1, with D unclear. The CDR3 has 11 amino acids. In germline, CDR1 is MDHEN, CDR2 SYDVKM. Deletions cut 5 bases from V and 4 bases from J, with 5 bases between.

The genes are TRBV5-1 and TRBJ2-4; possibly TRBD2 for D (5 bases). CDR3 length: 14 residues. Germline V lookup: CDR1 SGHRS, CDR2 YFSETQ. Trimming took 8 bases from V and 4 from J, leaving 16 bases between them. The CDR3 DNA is TGCGCCAGTGCAGAGGGAAGTTCAAAAAACATTCAGTACTTC. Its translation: CASAEGSSKNIQYF.

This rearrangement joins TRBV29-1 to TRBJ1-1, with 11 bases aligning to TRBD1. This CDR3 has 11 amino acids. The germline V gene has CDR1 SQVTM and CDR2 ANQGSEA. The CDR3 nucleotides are TGCAGGGGACAGGGGGAAGTTGAAGCTTTCTTT. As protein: CRGQGEVEAFF.

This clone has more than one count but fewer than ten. This chain's CDR3 is CASSRQGVWTEAFF. The CDR3 nucleotides are TGTGCCAGCAGCCGACAGGGGGTGTGGACTGAAGCTTTCTTT. J is TRBJ1-1 and V is TRBV14; TRBD1 matches 9 bases. With V trimmed by 4 bases and J by 5 bases, 5 bases remained unmatched. CDR3 size: 14 residues. From germline, CDR1 is SGHDN and CDR2 FVKESK. Supplemented by reference TRBV14 and TRBJ1-1, the full variable domain reads EAGVTQFPSHSVIEKGQTVTLRCDPISGHDNLYWYRRVMGKEIKFLLHFVKESKQDESGMPNNRFLAERTGGTYSTLKVQPAELEDSGVYFCASSRQGVWTEAFFGQGTRLTVV.

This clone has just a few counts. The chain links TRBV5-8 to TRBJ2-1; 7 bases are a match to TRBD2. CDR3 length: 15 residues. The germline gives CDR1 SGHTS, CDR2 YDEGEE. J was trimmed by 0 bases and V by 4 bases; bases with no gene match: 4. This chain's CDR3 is CASSKTSFSYNEQFF. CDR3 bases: TGTGCCAGCAGCAAGACTAGCTTCTCCTACAATGAGCAGTTCTTC.